One and the same sample provided the 13 T cell receptor beta chains below, sequenced in a study of T cells in Graves' hyperthyroidism and ophthalmopathy. Amplified TCR beta CDR3 regions came from RNA transcripts. TCR CDR3 underwent first-round RT-PCR with the HTBI primer set. TCRdb redid the calling of the multiplex PCR reads with MiXCR, one entry per CDR3 protein. The sample holds more than 650,000 distinct CDR3 sequences, 11% to 15% seen once. The material sequenced was blood. The receptors originated from a woman under 30 with Graves' hyperthyroidism.

This clonotype was seen a few times. A clone one base away is much larger, so this may be a read error. The chain carries TRBV6-1 and TRBJ1-5, with D unclear. This CDR3 is built from 14 residues. Germline V CDR1 and CDR2: MNHNS, SASEGT. V was cut by 6 bases and J by 2 bases, with 11 bases left in between. The CDR3 DNA reads as TGTGCCAGCAGCGGGGTAAATGGCAATCAGCCCCAGCATTTT. Translated, it gives CASSGVNGNQPQHF.

This clonotype was picked up a small number of times. The chain couples TRBV6-1 to TRBJ1-1; possible D gene TRBD1, 5 bases. Germline CDR1 reads MNHNS; CDR2 reads SASEGT. V dropped 9 bases and J dropped 1 base, with 12 bases sitting between them. CDR3 length: 13 amino acids. The CDR3 region has the DNA TGTGCCAGTCCGGGACGGAAGAACACTGAAGCTTTCTTT. This translates into CASPGRKNTEAFF.

This clonotype was observed at least ten times. The chain employs TRBV7-9 and TRBJ2-7; D tentatively reads TRBD1 or TRBD2 (5 bases each). This CDR3 contains 13 residues. CDR1 SEHNR and CDR2 FQNEAQ come from the germline V gene (reference sequence). Trimming took 4 bases from V and 6 from J, leaving 13 bases between them. The chain's CDR3 is CASSSVGDVEQYF. For the CDR3, the DNA is TGTGCCAGCAGCTCTGTGGGGGATGTCGAGCAGTACTTC.

The rearrangement uses TRBV7-3 and TRBJ2-3, with 8 bases aligning to TRBD2. The CDR3 contains 17 residues. Trimming at V came to 1 base and at J to 3 bases, leaving 9 bases not matched to a gene. Germline V gene lookup returns CDR1 SGHTA and CDR2 FQGTGA. This chain's CDR3 is CASSLIAGGTPTDTQYF. The CDR3 DNA follows: TGTGCCAGCAGCTTAATTGCGGGAGGCACTCCTACAGATACGCAGTATTTT.

The table lists this clonotype with many counts. The chain links TRBV2 to TRBJ2-5, with a weak D call TRBD1 (6 bases). Trimming shortened V by 4 bases and J by 5 bases, and 17 bases separated the two germline ends. The germline CDR1 and CDR2 sequences are SNHLY and FYNNEI. CDR3 size: 15 residues. The CDR3 region has the DNA TGTGCCAGCAGTGTATGGGGGCCCCCAGATGAGACCCAGTACTTC. This codes for CASSVWGPPDETQYF.

The chain carries TRBV4-1 and TRBJ1-4; the D is unclear. Trimming cost V 1 base and J 4 bases, with 13 bases left between them. Germline assignment: CDR1 MGHRA and CDR2 YSYEKL. The length of the CDR3 is 16 residues. The CDR3, as DNA: TGCGCCAGCAGCCAAGTGTCCGGGCCACTTAATGAAAAACTGTTTTTT. As protein: CASSQVSGPLNEKLFF.

Concerning this clonotype: With a much larger clone just one base away, this may be a read error. The chain combines TRBV4-1 with TRBJ1-2, with D tentatively TRBD1 (6 bases). Germline CDR1 is MGHRA and CDR2 is YSYEKL. This CDR3 region has 14 residues. For the CDR3, the DNA is TGCACCAGCAGCCAAGAACCGGGGACATCTGGCTACACCTTC. Encoded protein: CTSSQEPGTSGYTF.

This chain connects TRBV29-1 to TRBJ1-2, with D maybe TRBD1 (5 bases). Germline V lookup: CDR1 SQVTM, CDR2 ANQGSEA. This CDR3 contains 13 residues. For the CDR3, the DNA is TGCAGTGCCACTCCCGACAGAACCTATGGCTACACCTTC. This sequence encodes CSATPDRTYGYTF.

This clonotype was seen many times. The V gene is TRBV20-1, the J gene TRBJ1-1, with D possibly TRBD1 on 5 matching bases. The V gene's germline CDR1 is DFQATT and CDR2 SNEGSKA (reference sequence). The CDR3 is made up of 14 amino acids. V was shortened by 3 bases and J by 1 base, with 12 bases between the two germline ends. The CDR3 loop reads CSASWQGWNTEAFF. CDR3 DNA: TGCAGTGCTAGTTGGCAGGGATGGAACACTGAAGCTTTCTTT.

Regarding this clonotype: A much more abundant neighbour one base away suggests this may be a read error. The V call is TRBV28, the J call TRBJ1-1; no reliable D call. This CDR3 contains 12 residues. Germline V gives CDR1 MDHEN, CDR2 SYDVKM. The CDR3 sequence is CAGSVPYTEAFF. In DNA form, the CDR3 reads TGTGCCGGCAGTGTCCCCTACACTGAAGCTTTCTTT.

This clonotype was found a few times. The chain links TRBV20-1 to TRBJ2-7; 15 nucleotides line up with TRBD2. Looked up from germline, CDR1 is DFQATT and CDR2 is SNEGSKA (reference sequence). The CDR3 is made up of 17 amino acids. V lost 5 bases to trimming and J lost 2 bases; unmatched junction nucleotides: 10. The CDR3 is CSAAGGLAGGTAYEQYF. The CDR3 DNA is TGCAGTGCTGCCGGAGGACTAGCGGGAGGGACCGCCTACGAGCAGTACTTC.

This clonotype occurred many times. The V and J genes are TRBV7-9 and TRBJ2-5; D gene uncertain. This CDR3 is built from 14 residues. Trimming removed 4 bases at V and 0 bases at J, with 9 bases between. Germline V gene data show CDR1 as SEHNR and CDR2 as FQNEAQ (reference sequence). The CDR3 DNA reads TGTGCCAGCAGCTCGGACCTCTACCAAGAGACCCAGTACTTC. It translates to CASSSDLYQETQYF.

The chain combines TRBV4-1 with TRBJ2-2; no definite D call. Trimming cost V 2 bases and J 1 base, with 8 bases left between them. The CDR3 consists of 15 residues. Germline CDR1 reads MGHRA; CDR2 reads YSYEKL. CDR3 loop: CASSQWAGNTGELFF. DNA of the CDR3: TGCGCCAGCAGCCAATGGGCAGGGAACACCGGGGAGCTGTTTTTT.